These T cell receptor beta chains were read from a single sample in a study of OX40 agonist ivuxolimab in advanced cancers. The repertoire was sequenced with immunoSEQ multiplex PCR; TCRdb's copy has only in-frame clones and lacks some. The data hold about 76,000 clones, with approximately 85% observed a single time. Sequenced here: CD4+ or CD8+ T cells sorted from blood, sampled in a trial of the OX40 agonist ivuxolimab. The receptors stem from an adult with an advanced solid tumor such as melanoma, head and neck, liver or kidney cancer. Each CDR3 is given with its conserved first and last residue. A D gene is named only where the DNA matches it firmly. A row's size may be missing; if present it is once, few, many or a size class.

V gene	J gene	clone size	D gene	CDR3 protein	CDR3 DNA
TRBV6-6	TRBJ2-2	NA	TRBD2	CASNGLGGTGELFF	TGTGCCAGCAACGGACTAGGAGGCACCGGGGAGCTGTTTTTT
TRBV4-3	TRBJ1-5	NA	NA	CASSPERGNQPQHF	TGCGCCAGCAGCCCCGAGAGGGGCAATCAGCCCCAGCATTTT
TRBV7-6	TRBJ2-1	NA	NA	CASSSSGNEQFF	TGTGCCAGCAGCTCCTCAGGGAATGAGCAGTTCTTC
TRBV11-2	TRBJ1-1	NA	NA	CASSLDRRGSTEAFF	TGTGCCAGCAGCTTAGATCGTAGGGGGTCCACTGAAGCTTTCTTT
TRBV10-3	TRBJ1-5	NA	NA	CAISEPGAASNQPQHF	TGTGCCATCAGTGAACCGGGGGCCGCCAGCAATCAGCCCCAGCATTTT
TRBV19	TRBJ1-3	few	NA	CASERNTIYF	TGTGCCAGTGAAAGAAACACCATATATTTT
TRBV11-2	TRBJ1-1	NA	TRBD1	CASSPRQGAMTEAFF	TGTGCCAGCAGCCCCAGACAGGGGGCGATGACTGAAGCTTTCTTT
TRBV28	TRBJ2-1	NA	TRBD2	CASSRLASAYNEQFF	TGTGCCAGCAGTCGACTAGCGAGCGCCTACAATGAGCAGTTCTTC
TRBV18	TRBJ1-1	few	NA	CASSPKGTEAFF	TGTGCCAGCTCACCCAAGGGGACTGAAGCTTTCTTT
TRBV6-5	TRBJ1-2	NA	NA	CASSCGRKTYGYTF	TGTGCCAGCAGTTGTGGTAGAAAGACCTATGGCTACACCTTC
TRBV7-9	TRBJ2-7	NA	NA	CASSAGAKTEYF	TGTGCCAGCAGCGCCGGGGCGAAAACTGAGTACTTC
TRBV6-6	TRBJ1-5	NA	NA	CASSYGQTSFQPQHF	TGTGCCAGCAGTTATGGACAAACCTCGTTTCAGCCCCAGCATTTT
TRBV2	TRBJ2-1	once	TRBD2	CASSPPRGAGVYNEQFF	TGTGCCAGCAGTCCACCTCGTGGAGCGGGGGTCTACAATGAGCAGTTCTTC
TRBV6-1	TRBJ1-1	few	NA	CASSTYDSPKAFF	TGTGCCAGCAGTACATATGACAGCCCTAAAGCTTTCTTT
TRBV6-6	TRBJ2-5	NA	NA	CASSALLETQYF	TGTGCCAGCAGTGCCCTCCTTGAGACCCAGTACTTC
TRBV30	TRBJ2-2	NA	NA	CAWSTPGRNTGELFF	TGTGCCTGGAGTACTCCGGGACGGAACACCGGGGAGCTGTTTTTT
TRBV7-2	TRBJ2-7	few	NA	CASSSWGSSVSF	TGTGCCAGCAGCTCGTGGGGGAGTAGCGTTTCCTTC
TRBV7-9	TRBJ2-2	NA	NA	CASSLRGGYRDTGELFF	TGTGCCAGCAGCCTAAGGGGAGGCTATCGGGACACCGGGGAGCTGTTTTTT
TRBV30	TRBJ1-5	NA	NA	CAWSLADYQPQHF	TGTGCCTGGAGTCTTGCGGATTATCAGCCCCAGCATTTT
TRBV29-1	TRBJ1-1	once	NA	CSVSGQGYTEAFF	TGCAGCGTTTCTGGGCAAGGCTACACTGAAGCTTTCTTT
TRBV7-2	TRBJ2-1	NA	TRBD2	CASSRLLAGNNEQFF	TGTGCCAGCAGCAGATTATTAGCGGGAAACAATGAGCAGTTCTTC
TRBV10-3	TRBJ2-1	NA	TRBD1	CAISGGQGAREQFF	TGTGCCATCAGTGGAGGACAGGGGGCTCGTGAGCAGTTCTTC
TRBV7-2	TRBJ2-1	NA	NA	CASSLGGFREQFF	TGTGCCAGCAGCCTGGGTGGGTTCCGAGAGCAGTTCTTC
TRBV10-3	TRBJ2-7	few	NA	CAISRRELYEQYF	TGTGCCATTAGCCGGAGGGAACTCTACGAGCAGTACTTC
TRBV19	TRBJ1-1	NA	NA	CASSIAGWGNTEAFF	TGTGCCAGTAGTATAGCAGGGTGGGGGAACACTGAAGCTTTCTTT
TRBV6-1	TRBJ2-7	NA	NA	CASSEEGFLYEQYF	TGTGCCAGCAGTGAAGAAGGGTTCCTCTACGAGCAGTACTTC
TRBV29-1	TRBJ2-5	NA	NA	CSALGGEETQYF	TGCAGCGCCCTAGGAGGCGAAGAGACCCAGTACTTC
TRBV6-6	TRBJ2-4	NA	NA	CASSSPLTVAKNIQYF	TGTGCCAGCAGTTCCCCTTTAACCGTAGCCAAAAACATTCAGTACTTC
TRBV19	TRBJ2-1	NA	TRBD2	CASKRASGVSSYNEQFF	TGTGCCAGTAAGAGGGCTAGCGGGGTGAGCTCCTACAATGAGCAGTTCTTC
TRBV28	TRBJ1-5	NA	NA	CASSSILGTSHGPQHF	TGTGCCAGCAGTTCCATCCTCGGGACAAGCCATGGGCCCCAGCATTTT
TRBV9	TRBJ2-5	NA	NA	CASSADRPQGETQYF	TGTGCCAGCAGCGCCGACCGACCCCAGGGAGAGACCCAGTACTTC
TRBV5-1	TRBJ2-2	NA	TRBD1	CASSPGTGNTGELFF	TGCGCCAGCAGCCCGGGGACAGGGAATACCGGGGAGCTGTTTTTT
TRBV4-3	TRBJ2-5	once	TRBD2	CASSPGLAGGLGFGETQYF	TGCGCCAGCAGCCCGGGACTAGCGGGGGGCCTAGGGTTCGGAGAGACCCAGTACTTC
TRBV6-5	TRBJ1-5	few	NA	CASSYGRAGNQPQHF	TGTGCCAGCAGTTATGGCAGGGCTGGCAATCAGCCCCAGCATTTT
TRBV6-5	TRBJ1-3	few	NA	CASSYSGGSGNTIYF	TGTGCCAGCAGTTACTCAGGGGGGTCTGGAAACACCATATATTTT
TRBV30	TRBJ1-1	once	NA	CAINMGFYAEAFF	TGTGCAATCAACATGGGCTTTTACGCTGAAGCTTTCTTT
TRBV7-9	TRBJ1-1	few	TRBD1	CASRNDRGDTEAFF	TGTGCCAGCAGAAATGACAGGGGGGACACTGAAGCTTTCTTT
TRBV23-1	TRBJ2-6	NA	NA	CASTPRGTVLTF	TGCGCCAGCACCCCAAGAGGGACAGTCCTGACTTTC
TRBV6-5	TRBJ2-4	NA	TRBD2	CASRDIGGSSDIQYF	TGTGCCAGCAGGGACATCGGGGGGTCAAGCGACATTCAGTACTTC
TRBV25-1	TRBJ2-1	NA	NA	CASSEEVATHRPYNEQFF	TGTGCCAGCAGTGAAGAGGTAGCTACCCACCGTCCCTACAATGAGCAGTTCTTC
TRBV28	TRBJ2-1	NA	TRBD1	CASSFPRDRRNNEQFF	TGTGCCAGCAGTTTCCCTCGGGACAGGCGGAACAATGAGCAGTTCTTC
TRBV6-5	TRBJ1-5	NA	NA	CASSYSQGLGPQHF	TGTGCCAGCAGTTACTCCCAGGGGTTGGGGCCCCAGCATTTT
TRBV7-6	TRBJ2-7	once	NA	CASSFNRGVYSSEQYF	TGTGCCAGCAGCTTTAATCGCGGGGTCTACTCGAGCGAGCAGTACTTC
TRBV6-6	TRBJ2-7	NA	TRBD1	CASSDADRGTYEQYF	TGTGCCAGCAGTGACGCTGACAGGGGAACCTACGAGCAGTACTTC
TRBV6-5	TRBJ1-2	NA	NA	CASNLGLGYGYTF	TGTGCCAGCAATTTAGGGTTGGGGTATGGCTACACCTTC
TRBV11-3	TRBJ1-4	NA	TRBD1	CASSPGQNEKLFF	TGTGCCAGCAGCCCGGGACAGAATGAAAAACTGTTTTTT
TRBV19	TRBJ1-6	NA	TRBD1	CASSLPGQGNSPLHF	TGTGCCAGTAGTCTCCCGGGACAGGGAAATTCACCCCTCCACTTT
TRBV6-6	TRBJ2-7	NA	NA	CASSYSGSQIYEQYF	TGTGCCAGCAGTTACTCGGGCAGCCAAATCTACGAGCAGTACTTC
TRBV10-2	TRBJ2-1	NA	NA	CASSDSGRRNEQFF	TGCGCCAGCAGTGATTCGGGGAGGAGGAATGAGCAGTTCTTC
TRBV15	TRBJ1-5	few	NA	CATSRRNSLGNQPQHF	TGTGCCACCAGCAGACGCAACTCACTCGGCAATCAGCCCCAGCATTTT
TRBV7-8	TRBJ2-7	once	TRBD1	CASSLGGGQGTYEQYF	TGTGCCAGCAGCTTAGGGGGGGGACAGGGGACCTACGAGCAGTACTTC
TRBV7-2	TRBJ1-2	NA	TRBD1	CASSGQGLFNSGYTF	TGTGCCAGCAGCGGACAGGGCCTATTCAACAGTGGCTACACCTTC
TRBV7-2	TRBJ1-4	NA	TRBD1	CASSLFQGANEKLFF	TGTGCCAGCAGCTTATTCCAGGGGGCTAATGAAAAACTGTTTTTT
TRBV11-2	TRBJ2-2	NA	NA	CASSRRDKANTGELFF	TGTGCCAGCAGCCGAAGGGACAAGGCGAACACCGGGGAGCTGTTTTTT
TRBV19	TRBJ1-1	NA	NA	CASRTRDQGEAFF	TGTGCCAGTAGGACCCGTGACCAGGGGGAAGCTTTCTTT
TRBV7-7	TRBJ2-5	NA	NA	CASTRIGGQETQYF	TGTGCCAGCACGCGAATAGGGGGTCAAGAGACCCAGTACTTC
TRBV4-2	TRBJ1-2	NA	TRBD1	CASSQDAGGRYGYTF	TGTGCCAGCAGCCAAGATGCAGGGGGCCGCTATGGCTACACCTTC